These 27 T cell receptor beta chains share one sample of origin, sequenced in a study of blood T cells in healthy people across ages. Next came a second PCR, run for about 6 to 11 cycles, which used a sample-barcoded 5' primer along with a J-beta primer mix. TCRdb re-called the 5' RACE reads through MiXCR, storing one row per CDR3 protein. The sample contains about 680,000 distinct CDR3 sequences, around 49% of which appear only once. The sequenced sample was blood. These receptors were obtained from a woman aged 60-75 years in good health.

The chain links TRBV7-2 to TRBJ2-1; tentatively, D is TRBD2 (6 bases). Trimming cost V 1 base and J 9 bases, with 22 bases left between them. CDR3 length: 17 amino acids. Germline values: CDR1 SGHTA, CDR2 FQGNSA. This CDR3 reads CASSLVADIGRWGEQFF. CDR3 sequence (DNA): TGTGCCAGCAGCTTAGTAGCGGACATAGGACGGTGGGGTGAGCAGTTCTTC.

This clonotype was observed a few times. The chain couples TRBV18 to TRBJ2-1; no firm D call. Germline V gene sequence: CDR1 KGHSH, CDR2 LQKENI. The CDR3 has 12 amino acids. V was pared by 3 bases and J by 10 bases, with 10 bases between. The CDR3 DNA reads TGTGCCAGCTCACCGGGATTACAAGAGCAGTTCTTC. This codes for CASSPGLQEQFF.

V is TRBV18 and J is TRBJ2-7; tentative D call: TRBD1 (6 bases). V lost 6 bases and J lost 5, with 14 bases in between. The CDR3 length is 13 residues. Germline V gene lookup returns CDR1 KGHSH and CDR2 LQKENI. The CDR3 DNA follows: TGTGCCAGCTCCACAGGGATGTGGGACGAGCAGTACTTC. This encodes CASSTGMWDEQYF.

Notes on this clonotype: One end of the junction is discordant with germline, which a read error may explain. V and J are TRBV6-2 or TRBV6-3 and TRBJ2-3; no definite D call. Germline assignment: CDR1 MNHEY and CDR2 SVGEGT. The length of the CDR3 is 15 residues. CDR3 sequence: CASRARASNRDTRYF. DNA of the CDR3: TGTGCCAGCAGAGCCCGGGCCTCAAACAGAGATACGCGGTATTTT.

The chain employs TRBV7-2 and TRBJ1-2; D gene ambiguous. V was trimmed by 1 base and J by 4 bases, leaving 13 bases between them. This CDR3 has 15 amino acids. From germline, CDR1 is SGHTA and CDR2 FQGNSA. The CDR3 loop is CASSLVGGFRYGYTF. CDR3 DNA sequence: TGTGCCAGCAGCTTAGTGGGCGGATTCCGCTATGGCTACACCTTC. The variable domain in full, with the rest retrieved from reference TRBV7-2 and TRBJ1-2, is GAGVSQSPSNKVTEKGKDVELRCDPISGHTALYWYRQSLGQGLEFLIYFQGNSAPDKSGLPSDRFSAERTGGSVSTLTIQRTQQEDSAVYLCASSLVGGFRYGYTFGSGTRLTVV.

This chain uses TRBV20-1 with TRBJ2-1; 7 bases map to TRBD2. V lost 0 bases to trimming and J lost 2 bases; unmatched junction nucleotides: 7. Germline V gene lookup returns CDR1 DFQATT and CDR2 SNEGSKA (reference sequence). The CDR3 has 16 residues. In DNA, the CDR3 is TGCAGTGCTAGAGATAAGGCTAGCGGCCCCTACAATGAGCAGTTCTTC. This codes for CSARDKASGPYNEQFF.

This clonotype was seen more than once but under ten times. This sequence joins TRBV29-1 and TRBJ2-1; TRBD2 might be the D (6 bases). Germline assignment: CDR1 SQVTM and CDR2 ANQGSEA. This CDR3 has 15 amino acids. V lost 3 bases, J lost 2 bases, and 14 bases lay in between. For the CDR3, the DNA is TGCAGCGTTGATTTCGGGGGAGCAGCCTACAATGAGCAGTTCTTC. Its protein product is CSVDFGGAAYNEQFF.

The J gene is TRBJ2-3, the V gene TRBV29-1; D is unclear. Germline loops: CDR1 SQVTM, CDR2 ANQGSEA. V lost 5 bases and J 5 bases, leaving 11 bases between the germline ends. The CDR3 loop spans 12 amino acids. The CDR3 here is CSVRHTEDTQYF. The CDR3 region has the DNA TGCAGCGTTCGACACACGGAAGATACGCAGTATTTT.

The rearrangement links TRBV11-2 to TRBJ2-4, with a tentative D call TRBD2 (5 bases). Per the germline V gene, CDR1 is SGHAT and CDR2 is FQNNGV. This CDR3 comprises 14 residues. The V and J ends lost 1 base and 2 bases respectively, with 6 bases between them. The CDR3 loop is CASSLAGTKNIQYF. The CDR3 DNA is TGTGCCAGCAGCTTAGCCGGGACCAAAAACATTCAGTACTTC.

Regarding this clonotype: An end of the junction does not agree with germline; a read error may underlie this. V is TRBV7-9 and J is TRBJ2-3, with TRBD2 identical over 7 bases. Germline CDR1 reads SEHNR; CDR2 reads FQNEAQ (reference sequence). The CDR3 contains 15 residues. CDR3 sequence reads: CVSSLLAGVGDTQYF. The CDR3 bases are TGTGTCAGCAGCTTACTGGCGGGAGTCGGAGATACGCAGTATTTT.

V is TRBV4-3 and J is TRBJ1-1; tentatively, D is TRBD1 (6 bases). V gave up 0 bases and J gave up 3 bases, with 11 bases separating them. The CDR3 runs to 15 residues. Germline CDR1 is LGHNA and CDR2 is YSLEER. The CDR3 DNA reads TGCGCCAGCAGCCAAGAGGGCAGGGGTGACACTGAAGCTTTCTTT. Amino acid sequence: CASSQEGRGDTEAFF.

This clonotype was seen at least ten times. This chain uses TRBV6-2 or TRBV6-3 with TRBJ1-5, with D unresolved. V lost 6 bases to trimming and J lost 0 bases, with 12 bases between them. From germline, CDR1 is MNHEY and CDR2 SVGEGT. The CDR3 length is 15 residues. CDR3 sequence: CASRSGRASNQPQHF. The CDR3 DNA reads TGTGCCAGCAGATCCGGTAGGGCTAGCAATCAGCCCCAGCATTTT.

This clonotype came up a few times. The J gene is TRBJ2-7, the V gene TRBV5-1, with D possibly being TRBD2 (5 bases). Germline loops: CDR1 SGHRS, CDR2 YFSETQ. CDR3 size: 15 residues. V was cut by 0 bases and J by 3 bases, with 13 bases left in between. The CDR3 sequence is CASSLEAGQNYEQYF. CDR3 nucleotides: TGCGCCAGCAGCTTGGAGGCGGGTCAAAACTACGAGCAGTACTTC.

This clonotype showed up just a few times. J is TRBJ2-1 and V is TRBV19; D uncertain. The CDR3 length is 14 residues. The germline gives CDR1 LNHDA, CDR2 SQIVND (reference sequence). V was clipped by 3 bases and J by 2 bases, with 8 bases between them. In DNA form, the CDR3 reads TGTGCCAGTAGTATTCAACAAGCCTACAATGAGCAGTTCTTC. This gives the protein CASSIQQAYNEQFF.

The rearrangement joins TRBV20-1 to TRBJ2-5; D may be TRBD2 (6 bases). The CDR3 is 13 residues long. The V and J ends lost 3 bases and 5 bases respectively, with 13 bases between them. Germline CDR1 DFQATT, CDR2 SNEGSKA (reference sequence). CDR3 bases: TGCAGTGCTAGGAGCGGGTCTCGGGAGACCCAGTACTTC. Translated: CSARSGSRETQYF.

V gene TRBV20-1 combines with J gene TRBJ1-6, with D perhaps TRBD1 (5 bases). This CDR3 is 17 amino acids long. Trimming cost V 6 bases and J 0 bases, with 18 bases left between them. CDR1 and CDR2 from the germline V gene are DFQATT and SNEGSKA (reference sequence). In DNA form, the CDR3 reads TGCAGTGCGGGGACCCCTCGGGACGGCTCCTATAATTCACCCCTCCACTTT. Protein product: CSAGTPRDGSYNSPLHF.

This chain connects TRBV6-2 or TRBV6-3 to TRBJ2-1; TRBD2 aligns across 9 bases. Germline V gives CDR1 MNHEY, CDR2 SVGEGT. The V segment lost 7 bases and the J segment 2 bases; nucleotides outside the gene matches: 3. The CDR3 consists of 14 residues. This chain's CDR3 is CASNGLATYNEQFF. DNA for the CDR3: TGTGCCAGCAACGGACTAGCGACCTACAATGAGCAGTTCTTC.

The chain recombines TRBV5-1 with TRBJ1-1; D gene unclear. The CDR3 totals 15 residues. V dropped 4 bases and J dropped 2 bases, with 15 bases sitting between them. Germline CDR1 and CDR2: SGHRS and YFSETQ. The CDR3 region is CASSPIQSGNTEAFF. The DNA of the CDR3 is TGCGCCAGCAGCCCAATACAGTCTGGAAACACTGAAGCTTTCTTT.

This clonotype was counted a few times. The rearrangement uses TRBV7-9 and TRBJ2-3; D is possibly TRBD2 (6 bases). This CDR3 contains 13 residues. V was pared by 4 bases and J by 4 bases, with 9 bases between. Looked up from germline, CDR1 is SEHNR and CDR2 is FQNEAQ (reference sequence). This chain's CDR3 is CASSWASADTQYF. For the CDR3, the DNA is TGTGCCAGCAGCTGGGCTAGCGCAGATACGCAGTATTTT.

This chain links TRBV29-1 with TRBJ1-4; D unclear. Trimming shortened V by 4 bases and J by 8 bases, and 8 bases separated the two germline ends. CDR3 size: 11 residues. Per germline, CDR1 SQVTM and CDR2 ANQGSEA. The CDR3 here is CSVVWQEKLFF. As DNA, the CDR3 is TGCAGCGTTGTGTGGCAAGAAAAACTGTTTTTT. Together with reference TRBV29-1 and TRBJ1-4, the CDR3 gives the full variable domain: SAVISQKPSRDICQRGTSLTIQCQVDSQVTMMFWYRQQPGQSLTLIATANQGSEATYESGFVIDKFPISRPNLTFSTLTVSNMSPEDSSIYLCSVVWQEKLFFGSGTQLSVL.

V gene TRBV7-2 combines with J gene TRBJ2-7; TRBD2 matches at 9 bases. Germline lookup yields CDR1 SGHTA and CDR2 FQGNSA. With V trimmed by 4 bases and J by 2 bases, 6 bases remained unmatched. This CDR3 region has 15 residues. The CDR3 DNA reads as TGTGCCAGCAGCTCCCAAGCGGGAGGACCCTACGAGCAGTACTTC. This encodes CASSSQAGGPYEQYF.

The chain employs TRBV30 and TRBJ1-5; D remains unclear. Trimming removed 1 base at V and 4 bases at J, with 8 bases between. Germline lookup yields CDR1 GTSNPN and CDR2 SVGIG (reference sequence). There are 13 residues in the CDR3. The CDR3, as DNA: TGTGCCTGGAGTGCGGACGCAAATCAGCCCCAGCATTTT. Translation gives CAWSADANQPQHF.

The J gene is TRBJ2-1, the V gene TRBV20-1; TRBD2 matches 8 bases. The germline gives CDR1 DFQATT, CDR2 SNEGSKA (reference sequence). V was clipped by 0 bases and J by 1 base; unmatched bases: 5. This CDR3 has 16 amino acids. DNA of the CDR3: TGCAGTGCTAGAGATCGGACTAGCAGATCCTACAATGAGCAGTTCTTC. It encodes CSARDRTSRSYNEQFF.

There are a few counts of this clonotype. CDR3 amino acids: CASSSKISFSGTDTQYF. CDR3 DNA sequence: TGTGCCAGCAGCTCCAAGATCTCATTTAGCGGCACAGATACGCAGTATTTT. This sequence joins TRBV7-3 and TRBJ2-3; the D gene is possibly TRBD2 (5 bases). V was cut by 4 bases and J by 1 base, with 18 bases left in between. Germline V gene lookup returns CDR1 SGHTA and CDR2 FQGTGA. CDR3 length: 17 residues.

With regard to this clonotype: A read error may produce the germline difference seen at one junction end. The gene calls are TRBV27 and TRBJ2-5; TRBD2 aligns across 8 bases. The CDR3 length is 14 residues. Germline assignment: CDR1 MNHEY and CDR2 SMNVEV (reference sequence). This CDR3 reads CANSSAGGGETQYF. The CDR3 bases are TGTGCCAACAGTTCTGCGGGGGGCGGCGAGACCCAGTACTTC.

In its sample, this clonotype was seen once. Since a much larger clone is just one base distant, this may be a read error. The chain links TRBV20-1 to TRBJ2-1; TRBD1 agrees at 10 bases. Germline trimming cut 3 bases from V and 9 bases from J; bases unmatched to any gene: 11. Looked up from germline, CDR1 is DFQATT and CDR2 is SNEGSKA (reference sequence). The CDR3 totals 15 residues. The chain's CDR3 is CSARRDRGLGSEQFF. CDR3 sequence (DNA): TGCAGTGCTAGGCGGGACAGGGGTTTAGGGAGTGAGCAGTTCTTC.

V is TRBV5-1 and J is TRBJ2-1; D possibly uses TRBD1 or TRBD2 (6 bases each). The ends were cut back, 2 bases at V and 4 bases at J, with 10 bases in the middle. The length of the CDR3 is 14 residues. Germline V gives CDR1 SGHRS, CDR2 YFSETQ. The CDR3 protein is CASSFTGAYNEQFF. The DNA for the CDR3 is TGCGCCAGCAGCTTTACGGGGGCTTACAATGAGCAGTTCTTC. The full variable domain, with the rest looked up from reference TRBV5-1 and TRBJ2-1, is KAGVTQTPRYLIKTRGQQVTLSCSPISGHRSVSWYQQTPGQGLQFLFEYFSETQRNKGNFPGRFSGRQFSNSRSEMNVSTLELGDSALYLCASSFTGAYNEQFFGPGTRLTVL.